This T cell receptor (beta chain) was found in a study of T cells in Graves' hyperthyroidism and ophthalmopathy. Broader study findings: Separation of ophthalmopathy from stable hyperthyroidism was achieved by a 13 V-J model. The model's output predicted ophthalmopathy at a median of around 7 months prior to onset.

Germline lookup yields CDR1 MDHEN and CDR2 SYDVKM. V was cut by 4 bases and J by 8 bases, with 15 bases left in between. The CDR3 length is 14 residues. Template material for amplifying TCR beta CDR3 regions consisted of RNA transcripts. Initially, a first-round RT-PCR of the TCR CDR3 employed the HTBI primer set. Via MiXCR, TCRdb re-called the multiplex PCR reads, giving one row per CDR3 protein. The sample carries 600,000 to 900,000 distinct CDR3 sequences, around 15% recorded once. This clonotype was seen many times. Its specificity is not known. Stability of Graves' hyperthyroidism was defined as absent ophthalmopathy progression within 18 months. Diagnostic assessment was based on clinical symptoms, serum thyroxine and TRAb, thyroid ultrasound and orbital computed tomography.

The receptor comes from a man in his late teens or twenties with Graves' hyperthyroidism. The sequenced sample was blood. This chain uses TRBV28 with TRBJ2-4, with D perhaps assigned TRBD1 or TRBD2 (5 bases each). The chain's CDR3 is CASSSRDEGYIQYF. The CDR3 nucleotides are TGTGCCAGCAGTTCCCGGGACGAGGGGTACATTCAGTACTTC.